These 17 T cell receptor beta chains came from one sample sequenced in a study of cytomegalovirus exposure and HLA in healthy donors. This table comes from immunoSEQ multiplex PCR, and its TCRdb copy is limited to in-frame clones, with some not included. In the table there are over 200,000 clones, 80% to 90% of which are singletons. The sample consisted of PBMCs. The receptor source for this set is a woman aged 18-30 years in good health and CMV-seropositive.

The chain links TRBV30 to TRBJ2-2, with 8 bases lining up with TRBD2. CDR1 and CDR2 (germline): GTSNPN, SVGIG (reference sequence). The junction had 9 bases not matched to a gene; V was cut back by 0 bases and J by 3 bases. The CDR3 spans 17 residues. CDR3 amino acids: CAWSVFSGTVDTGELFF. CDR3 sequence (DNA): TGTGCCTGGAGTGTATTTAGCGGGACGGTCGACACCGGGGAGCTGTTTTTT.

The chain joins TRBV4-1 to TRBJ2-7, with 10 bases lining up with TRBD1. Unmatched junction bases numbered 10, after V lost 4 bases and J lost 7 bases. This CDR3 is built from 15 residues. Germline CDR1 reads MGHRA; CDR2 reads YSYEKL. The CDR3 DNA reads TGCGCCAGCAGCCTTGACGGGACAGGGGTTAGGGAGCAGTACTTC. This codes for CASSLDGTGVREQYF.

In DNA, the CDR3 is TGTGCCAGCAACCCACAGGGGGGCAGGGATACGCAGTATTTT. Protein product: CASNPQGGRDTQYF. The V and J genes are TRBV6-5 and TRBJ2-3; 8 nucleotides align to TRBD1. The length of the CDR3 is 14 residues. Germline CDR1 MNHEY, CDR2 SVGAGI. V lost 7 bases and J lost 6; bases outside the gene matches: 9.

V is TRBV11-2 and J is TRBJ2-7; D is uncertain. Germline-derived CDR1 and CDR2 are SGHAT and FQNNGV. Trimming took 6 bases from V and 4 from J, leaving 16 bases between them. CDR3 length equals 14 residues. The DNA for the CDR3 is TGTGCCAGCAGTTTACCTCAGACTCGTTACGAGCAGTACTTC. Translation: CASSLPQTRYEQYF.

The gene calls are TRBV5-5 and TRBJ2-7, with a possible D match to TRBD1 (5 bases). From germline, CDR1 is SGHKS and CDR2 YYEKEE (reference sequence). This CDR3 is 15 amino acids long. V was cut by 2 bases and J by 0 bases, with 12 bases left in between. CDR3 amino acids: CASSFGRASSYEQYF. For the CDR3, the DNA is TGTGCCAGCAGCTTTGGCAGGGCGAGCTCCTACGAGCAGTACTTC.

V is TRBV30 and J is TRBJ1-4, with 9 bases identical to TRBD1. Per the germline V gene, CDR1 is GTSNPN and CDR2 is SVGIG (reference sequence). V lost 2 bases, J lost 5 bases, and 6 bases stayed unmatched. This CDR3 comprises 15 residues. The CDR3 sequence: CAWSLTGGANEKLFF. CDR3 nucleotides: TGTGCCTGGAGTTTAACAGGGGGCGCGAATGAAAAACTGTTTTTT.

The V call is TRBV9, the J call TRBJ2-1; 8 nucleotides match TRBD2. The length of the CDR3 is 17 residues. The V segment lost 5 bases and the J segment 2 bases; nucleotides outside the gene matches: 12. The V gene's germline CDR1 is SGDLS and CDR2 YYNGEE. In DNA form, the CDR3 reads TGTGCCAGCAGTGCCAAGCGGGAGTCGGATGCCTACAATGAGCAGTTCTTC. It translates to CASSAKRESDAYNEQFF. The full variable domain, its missing parts supplied by reference TRBV9 and TRBJ2-1, is DSGVTQTPKHLITATGQRVTLRCSPRSGDLSVYWYQQSLDQGLQFLIQYYNGEERAKGNILERFSAQQFPDLHSELNLSSLELGDSALYFCASSAKRESDAYNEQFFGPGTRLTVL.

This rearrangement joins TRBV27 to TRBJ2-4; a weak D match, TRBD2 (5 bases). This CDR3 region has 15 residues. The V end was cut by 8 bases, the J end by 0 bases, with 14 bases between. CDR1 and CDR2 from the germline V gene are MNHEY and SMNVEV (reference sequence). CDR3 amino acids: CASRDLAIAKNIQYF. CDR3 in DNA: TGTGCCAGCCGGGATCTGGCCATAGCCAAAAACATTCAGTACTTC.

This clone is a singleton in its sample. This chain connects TRBV5-1 to TRBJ2-1; TRBD2 matches at 11 bases. This CDR3 is 16 amino acids long. Germline V gene data show CDR1 as SGHRS and CDR2 as YFSETQ. The junction had 11 bases not matched to a gene; V was cut back by 4 bases and J by 8 bases. This chain's CDR3 is CASSIGTSGSLDEQFF. In DNA form, the CDR3 reads TGCGCCAGCAGCATTGGAACTAGCGGGAGTTTAGATGAGCAGTTCTTC. Full variable domain (missing parts from reference TRBV5-1 and TRBJ2-1): KAGVTQTPRYLIKTRGQQVTLSCSPISGHRSVSWYQQTPGQGLQFLFEYFSETQRNKGNFPGRFSGRQFSNSRSEMNVSTLELGDSALYLCASSIGTSGSLDEQFFGPGTRLTVL.

This sequence joins TRBV5-6 and TRBJ2-7; weak D call: TRBD1 (6 bases). Trimming removed 0 bases from V and 7 bases from J, with 14 bases in between. Germline-derived CDR1 and CDR2 are SGHDT and YYEEEE. The CDR3 covers 14 residues. CDR3 bases: TGTGCCAGCAGCTTGGGCAGGGGAAGGAATGAGCAGTACTTC. Translating gives CASSLGRGRNEQYF.

The chain joins TRBV30 to TRBJ2-6; D remains ambiguous. The CDR3 is made up of 16 amino acids. V dropped 2 bases and J dropped 1 base, with 12 bases sitting between them. Germline assignment: CDR1 GTSNPN and CDR2 SVGIG (reference sequence). This CDR3 is CAWSSSLVSGANVLTF. The CDR3 nucleotides are TGTGCCTGGAGTAGCAGTCTAGTTTCTGGGGCCAACGTCCTGACTTTC.

This chain links TRBV7-9 with TRBJ2-5; the match to TRBD1 covers 9 bases. In germline, CDR1 is SEHNR, CDR2 FQNEAQ (reference sequence). The CDR3 contains 14 residues. V trimming: 6 bases; J trimming: 4 bases; junction bases outside the gene matches: 6. CDR3 coding DNA: TGTGCCAGCAGTCAGGGGACAGGGAGAGAGACCCAGTACTTC. It specifies CASSQGTGRETQYF.

About this clone itself: It may be a read error: a sequence one base away is much more abundant. CDR3 protein: CASSFGLEETQYF. The CDR3 DNA reads TGTGCCAGCAGTTTTGGTCTAGAGGAGACCCAGTACTTC. The J gene is TRBJ2-5, the V gene TRBV28; D unclear. Trimming shortened V by 3 bases and J by 5 bases, and 10 bases separated the two germline ends. CDR3 length: 13 amino acids. Germline assignment: CDR1 MDHEN and CDR2 SYDVKM.

The CDR3 protein is CASSLVGIASYEQYF. The CDR3 DNA reads as TGTGCCAGCAGCTTAGTCGGTATAGCCTCCTACGAGCAGTACTTC. The chain couples TRBV7-8 to TRBJ2-7; D remains ambiguous. The CDR3 is 15 residues long. V was shortened by 1 base and J by 0 bases, with 10 bases between the two germline ends. Germline V lookup: CDR1 SGHVS, CDR2 FQNEAQ.

J is TRBJ2-1 and V is TRBV5-4, with 8 bases that match TRBD2. The CDR3 is made up of 15 amino acids. V shed 0 bases and J 8 bases; nucleotides not matched to a gene: 7. Germline V gene data show CDR1 as SGHNT and CDR2 as YYREEE (reference sequence). The CDR3 sequence is CASSLDGTSGDEQFF. The CDR3, as DNA: TGTGCCAGCAGCTTGGACGGGACTAGTGGGGATGAGCAGTTCTTC.

The chain joins TRBV6-6 to TRBJ1-3; 7 bases match TRBD1. Germline V gene data show CDR1 as MNHNY and CDR2 as SVGAGI (reference sequence). Trimming took 3 bases from V and 3 from J; bases not matched to a gene: 5. The CDR3 runs to 15 residues. The CDR3 nucleotides are TGTGCCAGCAGTTATCAGGGACAGAGTGGAAACACCATATATTTT. Encoded protein: CASSYQGQSGNTIYF.

The chain couples TRBV5-1 to TRBJ2-1; 9 positions match TRBD2. CDR3 length: 16 residues. The V gene's germline CDR1 is SGHRS and CDR2 YFSETQ. V dropped 4 bases and J dropped 9; count of bases not matched to a gene: 14. CDR3 sequence: CASSQAGAGGPGEQFF. The CDR3 coding sequence is TGCGCCAGCAGCCAGGCAGGTGCGGGAGGGCCAGGTGAGCAGTTCTTC.